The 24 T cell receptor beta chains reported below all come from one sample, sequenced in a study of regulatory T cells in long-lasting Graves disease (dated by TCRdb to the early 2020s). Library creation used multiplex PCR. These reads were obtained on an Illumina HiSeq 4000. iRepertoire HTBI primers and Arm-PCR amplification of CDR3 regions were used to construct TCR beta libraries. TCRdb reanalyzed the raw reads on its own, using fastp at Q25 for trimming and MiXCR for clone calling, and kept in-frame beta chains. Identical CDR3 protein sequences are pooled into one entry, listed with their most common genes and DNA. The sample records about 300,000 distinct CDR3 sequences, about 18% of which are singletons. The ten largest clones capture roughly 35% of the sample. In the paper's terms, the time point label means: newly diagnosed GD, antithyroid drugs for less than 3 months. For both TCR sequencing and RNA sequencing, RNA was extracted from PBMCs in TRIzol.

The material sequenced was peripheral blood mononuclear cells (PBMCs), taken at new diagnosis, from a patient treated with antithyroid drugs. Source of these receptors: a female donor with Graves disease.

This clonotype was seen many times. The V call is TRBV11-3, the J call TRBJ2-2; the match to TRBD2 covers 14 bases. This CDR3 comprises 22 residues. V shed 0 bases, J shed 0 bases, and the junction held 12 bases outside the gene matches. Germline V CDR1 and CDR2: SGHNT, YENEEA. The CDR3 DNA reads TGTGCCAGCAGCTTAGAACTCCGACTAGCGGGAGGGGAGATTGCGAACACCGGGGAGCTGTTTTTT. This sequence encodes CASSLELRLAGGEIANTGELFF.

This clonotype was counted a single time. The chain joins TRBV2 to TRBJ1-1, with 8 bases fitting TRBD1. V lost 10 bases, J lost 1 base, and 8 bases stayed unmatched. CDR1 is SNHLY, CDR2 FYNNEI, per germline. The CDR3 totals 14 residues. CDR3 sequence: CATNSGGANTEAFF. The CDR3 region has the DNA TGTGCCACCAACTCAGGGGGCGCGAACACTGAAGCTTTCTTT.

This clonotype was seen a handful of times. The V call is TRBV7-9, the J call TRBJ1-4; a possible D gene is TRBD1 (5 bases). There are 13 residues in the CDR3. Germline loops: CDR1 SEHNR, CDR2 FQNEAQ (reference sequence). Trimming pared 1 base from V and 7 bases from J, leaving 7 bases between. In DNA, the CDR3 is TGTGCCAGCAGCTTAGAGGGGTCTGAAAAACTGTTTTTT. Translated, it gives CASSLEGSEKLFF. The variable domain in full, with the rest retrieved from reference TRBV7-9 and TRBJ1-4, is DTGVSQNPRHKITKRGQNVTFRCDPISEHNRLYWYRQTLGQGPEFLTYFQNEAQLEKSRLLSDRFSAERPKGSFSTLEIQRTEQGDSAMYLCASSLEGSEKLFFGSGTQLSVL.

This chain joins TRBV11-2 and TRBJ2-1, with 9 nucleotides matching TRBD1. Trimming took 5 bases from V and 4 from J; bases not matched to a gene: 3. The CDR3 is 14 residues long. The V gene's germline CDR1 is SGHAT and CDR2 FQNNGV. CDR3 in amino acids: CASSPGQGYNEQFF. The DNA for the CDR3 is TGTGCCAGCAGCCCCGGACAGGGGTACAATGAGCAGTTCTTC.

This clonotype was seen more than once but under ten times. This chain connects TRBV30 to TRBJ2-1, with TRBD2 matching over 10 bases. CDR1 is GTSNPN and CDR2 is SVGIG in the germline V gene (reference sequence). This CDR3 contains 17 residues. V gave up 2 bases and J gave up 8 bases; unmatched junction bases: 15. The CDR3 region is CAWSTSPSGSGPDEQFF. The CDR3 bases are TGTGCCTGGAGTACCTCCCCTAGCGGGAGCGGGCCCGATGAGCAGTTCTTC. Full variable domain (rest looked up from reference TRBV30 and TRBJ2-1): SQTIHQWPATLVQPVGSPLSLECTVEGTSNPNLYWYRQAAGRGLQLLFYSVGIGQISSEVPQNLSASRPQDRQFILSSKKLLLSDSGFYLCAWSTSPSGSGPDEQFFGPGTRLTVL.

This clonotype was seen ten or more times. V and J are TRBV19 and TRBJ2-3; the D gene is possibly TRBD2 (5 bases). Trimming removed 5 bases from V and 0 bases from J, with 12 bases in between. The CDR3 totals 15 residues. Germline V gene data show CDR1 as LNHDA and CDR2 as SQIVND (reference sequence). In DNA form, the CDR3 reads TGTGCCAGTAGTCCCAGCGGTATTAGCACAGATACGCAGTATTTT. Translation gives CASSPSGISTDTQYF. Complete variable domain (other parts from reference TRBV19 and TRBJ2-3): DGGITQSPKYLFRKEGQNVTLSCEQNLNHDAMYWYRQDPGQGLRLIYYSQIVNDFQKGDIAEGYSVSREKKESFPLTVTSAQKNPTAFYLCASSPSGISTDTQYFGPGTRLTVL.

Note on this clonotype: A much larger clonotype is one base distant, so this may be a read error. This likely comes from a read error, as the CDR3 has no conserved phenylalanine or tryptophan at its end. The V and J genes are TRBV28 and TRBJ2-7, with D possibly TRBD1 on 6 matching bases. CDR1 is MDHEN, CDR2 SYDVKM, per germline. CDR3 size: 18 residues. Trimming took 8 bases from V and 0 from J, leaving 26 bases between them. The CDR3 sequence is CASPPGQNLGTSSYEQYL. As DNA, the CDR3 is TGTGCCAGCCCTCCGGGCCAGAATTTGGGGACAAGCTCCTACGAGCAGTACCTC.

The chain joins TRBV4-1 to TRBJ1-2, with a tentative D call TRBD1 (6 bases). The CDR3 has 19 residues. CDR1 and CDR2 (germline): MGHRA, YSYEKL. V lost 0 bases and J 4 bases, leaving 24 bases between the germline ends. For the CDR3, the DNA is TGCGCCAGCAGCCAAGACCGTATGGGGGCTACAGGGACCCTCTATGGCTACACCTTC. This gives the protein CASSQDRMGATGTLYGYTF.

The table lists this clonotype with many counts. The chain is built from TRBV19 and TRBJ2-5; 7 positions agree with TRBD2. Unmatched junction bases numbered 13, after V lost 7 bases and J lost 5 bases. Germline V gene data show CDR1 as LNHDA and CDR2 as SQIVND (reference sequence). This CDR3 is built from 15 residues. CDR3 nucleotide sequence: TGTGCCAGTACCAATACAGAGGGAGGGAAGGAGACCCAGTACTTC. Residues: CASTNTEGGKETQYF.

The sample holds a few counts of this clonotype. CDR3 residues: CASRTGAGTPLHF. The CDR3 nucleotides are TGTGCCAGCAGGACAGGGGCCGGGACACCCCTCCACTTT. This rearrangement joins TRBV7-9 to TRBJ1-6; 8 bases are shared with TRBD1. The CDR3 is 13 amino acids. Trimming removed 6 bases from V and 11 bases from J; junction bases left unmatched: 6. CDR1 SEHNR and CDR2 FQNEAQ come from the germline V gene (reference sequence).

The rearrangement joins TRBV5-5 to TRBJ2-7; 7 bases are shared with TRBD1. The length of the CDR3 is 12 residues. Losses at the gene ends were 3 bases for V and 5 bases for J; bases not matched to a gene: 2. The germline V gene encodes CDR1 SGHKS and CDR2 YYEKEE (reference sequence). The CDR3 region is CASSSRGNEQYF. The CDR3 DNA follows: TGTGCCAGCAGCTCCAGGGGGAACGAGCAGTACTTC.

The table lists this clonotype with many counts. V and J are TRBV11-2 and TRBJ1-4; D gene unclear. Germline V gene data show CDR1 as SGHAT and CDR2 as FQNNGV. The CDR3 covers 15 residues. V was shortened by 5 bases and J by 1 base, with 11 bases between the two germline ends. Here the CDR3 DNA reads TGTGCCAGCAGCCCTAGCGCCTTAACTAATGAAAAACTGTTTTTT. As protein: CASSPSALTNEKLFF.

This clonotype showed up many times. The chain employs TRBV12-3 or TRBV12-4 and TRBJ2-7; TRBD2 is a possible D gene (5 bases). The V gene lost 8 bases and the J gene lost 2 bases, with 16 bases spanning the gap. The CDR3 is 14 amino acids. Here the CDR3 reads CASRSGIGAYEQYF. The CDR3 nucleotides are TGTGCCAGCCGCTCCGGGATAGGAGCCTACGAGCAGTACTTC.

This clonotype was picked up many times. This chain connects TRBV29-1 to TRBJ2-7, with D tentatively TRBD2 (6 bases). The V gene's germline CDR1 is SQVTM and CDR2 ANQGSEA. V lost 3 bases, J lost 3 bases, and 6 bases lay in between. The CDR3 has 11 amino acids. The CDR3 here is CSVERDYEQYF. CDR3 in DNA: TGCAGCGTTGAGCGGGACTACGAGCAGTACTTC.

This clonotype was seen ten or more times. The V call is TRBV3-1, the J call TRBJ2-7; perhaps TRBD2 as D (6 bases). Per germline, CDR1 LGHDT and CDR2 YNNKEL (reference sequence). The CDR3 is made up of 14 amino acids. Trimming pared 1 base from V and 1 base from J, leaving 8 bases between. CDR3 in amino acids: CASSQAGASYEQYF. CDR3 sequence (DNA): TGTGCCAGCAGCCAAGCGGGAGCTTCCTACGAGCAGTACTTC.

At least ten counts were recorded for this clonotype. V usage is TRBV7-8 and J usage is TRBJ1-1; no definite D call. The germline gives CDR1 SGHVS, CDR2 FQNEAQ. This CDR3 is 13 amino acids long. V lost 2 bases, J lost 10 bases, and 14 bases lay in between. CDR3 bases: TGTGCCAGCAGCTTATCAGGCCAGTCAAGAGCTTTCTTT. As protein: CASSLSGQSRAFF.

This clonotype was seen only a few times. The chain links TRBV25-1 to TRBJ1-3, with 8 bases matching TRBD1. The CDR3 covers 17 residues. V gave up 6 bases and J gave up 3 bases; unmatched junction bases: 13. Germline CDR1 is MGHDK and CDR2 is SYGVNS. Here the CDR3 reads CASSPTVGGTGGNTIYF. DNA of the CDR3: TGTGCCAGCAGCCCCACCGTGGGGGGGACAGGTGGAAACACCATATATTTT.

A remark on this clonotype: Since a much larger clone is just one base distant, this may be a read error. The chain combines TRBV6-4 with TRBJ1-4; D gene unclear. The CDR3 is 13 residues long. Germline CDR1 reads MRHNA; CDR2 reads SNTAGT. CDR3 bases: TGTACCTGTTGGCCTCCAACTAATGAAAAACTGTTTTTT. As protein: CTCWPPTNEKLFF.

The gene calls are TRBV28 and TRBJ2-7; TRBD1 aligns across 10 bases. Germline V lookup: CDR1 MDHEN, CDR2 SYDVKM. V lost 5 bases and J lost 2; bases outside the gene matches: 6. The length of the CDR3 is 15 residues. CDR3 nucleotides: TGTGCCAGCAGTGAGTCCGGGACAGGGGCCTACGAGCAGTACTTC. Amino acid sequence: CASSESGTGAYEQYF.

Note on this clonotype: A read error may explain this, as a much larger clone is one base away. The CDR3 here is CASSFEGAEAFF. The DNA of the CDR3 is TGCGCCAGCAGTTTCGAGGGAGCTGAAGCTTTCTTT. V usage is TRBV5-1 and J usage is TRBJ1-1; D not certain. The V and J ends lost 5 bases and 6 bases respectively, with 11 bases between them. The V gene's germline CDR1 is SGHRS and CDR2 YFSETQ. CDR3 length equals 12 residues.

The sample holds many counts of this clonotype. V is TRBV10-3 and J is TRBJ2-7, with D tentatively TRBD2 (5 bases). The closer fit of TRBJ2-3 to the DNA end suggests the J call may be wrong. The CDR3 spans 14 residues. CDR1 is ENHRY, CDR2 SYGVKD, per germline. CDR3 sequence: CAISELEDVDTQYF. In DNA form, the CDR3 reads TGTGCCATCAGTGAGTTGGAGGACGTTGATACGCAGTATTTT.

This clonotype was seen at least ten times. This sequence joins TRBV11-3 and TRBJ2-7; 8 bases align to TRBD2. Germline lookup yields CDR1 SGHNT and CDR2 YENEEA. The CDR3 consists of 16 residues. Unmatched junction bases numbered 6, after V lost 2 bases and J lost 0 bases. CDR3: CASSLPLAGLSYEQYF. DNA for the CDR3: TGTGCCAGCAGCTTACCCCTAGCGGGCCTCTCCTACGAGCAGTACTTC.

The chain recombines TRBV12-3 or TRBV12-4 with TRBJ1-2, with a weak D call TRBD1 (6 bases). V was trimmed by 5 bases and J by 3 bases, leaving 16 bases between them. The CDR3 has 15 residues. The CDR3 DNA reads TGTGCCAGCAGTCCCCTGGGGGGCTATGACTATGGCTACACCTTC. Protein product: CASSPLGGYDYGYTF.

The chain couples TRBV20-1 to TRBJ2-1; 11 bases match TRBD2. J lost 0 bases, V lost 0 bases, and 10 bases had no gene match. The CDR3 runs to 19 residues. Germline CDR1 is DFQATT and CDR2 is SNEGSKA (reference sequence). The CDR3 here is CSARDPGLAGLSSYNEQFF. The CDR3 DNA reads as TGCAGTGCTAGAGATCCCGGACTAGCGGGTCTAAGCTCCTACAATGAGCAGTTCTTC.